Shown below are 28 T cell receptor beta chains from a single sample sequenced in a study of blood T cells in healthy people across ages. Next came a second PCR, run for about 7 to 12 cycles, which used a sample-barcoded 5' primer along with a J-beta primer mix. TCRdb ran MiXCR on the 5' RACE reads and lists one entry per CDR3 protein. The sample records roughly 800,000 distinct CDR3 sequences, 55% to 70% being singletons. Material for sequencing was blood. The origin of the receptors is a man aged 30 to 45 in good health.

The chain is built from TRBV7-8 and TRBJ2-3, with D hard to call. The germline V and J ends were trimmed by 4 bases and 5 bases, with 7 bases remaining between them. The CDR3 sequence is 12 residues long. Germline V lookup: CDR1 SGHVS, CDR2 FQNEAQ. The CDR3 sequence is CASSSFGDTQYF. In nucleotides, the CDR3 is TGTGCCAGCAGCTCCTTCGGAGATACGCAGTATTTT.

The chain has TRBV29-1 and TRBJ2-3; D is ambiguous. There are 11 residues in the CDR3. From germline, CDR1 is SQVTM and CDR2 ANQGSEA. Trimming took off 7 bases at V and 8 bases at J, with 13 bases between the two ends. The CDR3 DNA is TGCAGCGCCCCTATTCTGGGTACGCAGTATTTT. This encodes CSAPILGTQYF.

V and J are TRBV5-6 and TRBJ2-1; TRBD2 is a possible D gene (7 bases). Trimming took 0 bases from V and 4 from J, leaving 17 bases between them. Germline lookup yields CDR1 SGHDT and CDR2 YYEEEE. CDR3 length equals 17 residues. The CDR3 spells CASSLAEGGGLYNEQFF. CDR3 DNA: TGTGCCAGCAGCTTGGCCGAGGGGGGAGGGCTGTACAATGAGCAGTTCTTC.

The rearrangement uses TRBV7-2 and TRBJ2-7; 10 positions match TRBD2. This CDR3 region has 17 residues. Looked up from germline, CDR1 is SGHTA and CDR2 is FQGNSA. J was trimmed by 2 bases and V by 0 bases; bases with no gene match: 7. The DNA for the CDR3 is TGTGCCAGCAGCTTAGCTCCAACTAGCGGGATACCCTACGAGCAGTACTTC. Amino acids: CASSLAPTSGIPYEQYF.

This clonotype was counted a few times. The chain combines TRBV7-2 with TRBJ2-7; tentative D call: TRBD2 (5 bases). Germline V gene sequence: CDR1 SGHTA, CDR2 FQGNSA. The V end was cut by 1 base, the J end by 0 bases, with 10 bases between. The CDR3 runs to 15 residues. The CDR3 DNA sequence: TGTGCCAGCAGCTTAGGTGCGGGCCCCTCCTACGAGCAGTACTTC. It codes for CASSLGAGPSYEQYF.

The chain links TRBV6-6 to TRBJ1-1; unclear D gene. V lost 0 bases and J lost 6, with 2 bases in between. CDR3 length equals 11 residues. From germline, CDR1 is MNHNY and CDR2 SVGAGI (reference sequence). DNA for the CDR3: TGTGCCAGCAGTTACTCGGCTGAAGCTTTCTTT. It translates to CASSYSAEAFF.

V usage is TRBV5-1 and J usage is TRBJ2-5; D is undetermined. Trimming left V 3 bases short and J 3 bases short, with 12 bases between. CDR1 is SGHRS and CDR2 is YFSETQ in the germline V gene. This CDR3 contains 14 residues. DNA for the CDR3: TGCGCCAGCAGCTCCAACAGCTTAGAAGAGACCCAGTACTTC. Its translation is CASSSNSLEETQYF.

V and J are TRBV12-3 or TRBV12-4 and TRBJ2-5; weak D call: TRBD2 (5 bases). Trimming left V 6 bases short and J 1 base short, with 15 bases between. CDR3 length: 15 residues. The CDR3 loop reads CASRAGSASQETQYF. The CDR3 DNA sequence: TGTGCCAGCAGGGCGGGCTCGGCATCCCAAGAGACCCAGTACTTC.

V usage is TRBV12-3 or TRBV12-4 and J usage is TRBJ2-5; the D call may be TRBD1 or TRBD2 (5 bases each). This CDR3 spans 14 amino acids. Trimming took 10 bases from V and 2 from J, leaving 17 bases between them. CDR3 bases: TGTGCCACGGGGAAGACAGAACATCAAGAGACCCAGTACTTC. Its protein product is CATGKTEHQETQYF.

The chain links TRBV14 to TRBJ1-1; D is unresolved. Germline CDR1 SGHDN, CDR2 FVKESK. The CDR3 is made up of 14 amino acids. Deletions cut 0 bases from V and 1 base from J, with 6 bases between. CDR3 nucleotides: TGTGCCAGCAGCCAAGAGGGATGGAACACTGAAGCTTTCTTT. Translated, it gives CASSQEGWNTEAFF. Drawing the rest from reference TRBV14 and TRBJ1-1, the complete variable domain is EAGVTQFPSHSVIEKGQTVTLRCDPISGHDNLYWYRRVMGKEIKFLLHFVKESKQDESGMPNNRFLAERTGGTYSTLKVQPAELEDSGVYFCASSQEGWNTEAFFGQGTRLTVV.

The J gene is TRBJ2-7, the V gene TRBV12-3 or TRBV12-4, with 7 bases lining up with TRBD2. V shed 5 bases and J 3 bases; nucleotides not matched to a gene: 7. This CDR3 spans 14 amino acids. Written as DNA, the CDR3 is TGTGCCAGCAGTGGCGCGGGAGCTCTCTACGAGCAGTACTTC. As protein: CASSGAGALYEQYF.

The genes are TRBV29-1 and TRBJ1-1; possibly TRBD1 for D (5 bases). In germline, CDR1 is SQVTM, CDR2 ANQGSEA. This CDR3 spans 15 amino acids. With 0 bases removed from V and 5 bases from J, the gap between germline ends came to 16 bases. CDR3 in amino acids: CSVEDRGAGGTEAFF. The CDR3 nucleotides are TGCAGCGTTGAAGATCGTGGGGCAGGTGGAACTGAAGCTTTCTTT.

This clonotype was recorded once. J is TRBJ2-7 and V is TRBV2; D may match TRBD1 or TRBD2 (5 bases each). The CDR3 has 12 residues. The germline V and J ends were trimmed by 6 bases and 10 bases, with 16 bases remaining between them. Germline V gene data show CDR1 as SNHLY and CDR2 as FYNNEI. The CDR3 sequence is CASRGDPWAQYF. CDR3 nucleotides: TGTGCCAGCAGAGGGGACCCCTGGGCCCAGTACTTC.

The chain couples TRBV4-3 to TRBJ2-1; 9 bases align to TRBD1. V was pared by 1 base and J by 10 bases, with 5 bases of the junction left unmatched. This CDR3 is 14 amino acids long. The germline V gene has CDR1 LGHNA and CDR2 YSLEER. The CDR3 reads CASSQVTGGYEQFF. The CDR3 coding sequence is TGCGCCAGCAGCCAAGTAACAGGGGGCTACGAGCAGTTCTTC.

This clonotype was observed a handful of times. CDR3 in DNA: TGCAGTGCTAGAGTGGACAAGGACTACGAGCAGTACTTC. Its protein product is CSARVDKDYEQYF. The rearrangement joins TRBV20-1 to TRBJ2-7; D possibly corresponds to TRBD1 (5 bases). CDR1 is DFQATT, CDR2 SNEGSKA, per germline (reference sequence). Trimming pared 1 base from V and 3 bases from J, leaving 10 bases between. CDR3 length: 13 residues.

This clonotype was seen a few times. The genes are TRBV18 and TRBJ2-5; D gene ambiguous. V was clipped by 2 bases and J by 11 bases, with 12 bases between them. This CDR3 spans 12 amino acids. Per the germline V gene, CDR1 is KGHSH and CDR2 is LQKENI. This CDR3 reads CASSPSAAKQYF. CDR3 nucleotides: TGTGCCAGCTCACCAAGTGCCGCGAAGCAGTACTTC.

This clonotype was observed a single time. V and J are TRBV20-1 and TRBJ1-1; unclear D gene. V was cut by 5 bases and J by 5 bases, with 15 bases left in between. This CDR3 region has 13 residues. CDR1 is DFQATT, CDR2 SNEGSKA, per germline (reference sequence). The CDR3 sequence is CSAPILRETEAFF. The CDR3 DNA reads as TGCAGTGCTCCGATATTGAGGGAAACTGAAGCTTTCTTT.

The J gene is TRBJ2-3, the V gene TRBV5-6; D is unresolved. The CDR3 has 14 residues. V lost 3 bases, J lost 4 bases, and 12 bases lay in between. In germline, CDR1 is SGHDT, CDR2 YYEEEE. The CDR3 nucleotides read TGTGCCAGCAGCTCGGCCCAGGTTTCAGATACGCAGTATTTT. It specifies CASSSAQVSDTQYF.

CDR3 nucleotides: TGCAGTGCTAGAGACTACGGGGGGGCGGCCAATGAGCAGTTCTTC. Encoded protein: CSARDYGGAANEQFF. The rearrangement links TRBV20-1 to TRBJ2-1; 8 positions match TRBD2. The CDR3 contains 15 residues. In germline, CDR1 is DFQATT, CDR2 SNEGSKA (reference sequence). The junction had 7 bases not matched to a gene; V was cut back by 0 bases and J by 6 bases.

This rearrangement joins TRBV7-9 to TRBJ2-1; D may be TRBD2 (5 bases). The V and J ends lost 7 bases and 8 bases respectively, with 24 bases between them. The CDR3 totals 16 residues. The germline V gene has CDR1 SEHNR and CDR2 FQNEAQ (reference sequence). CDR3 region: CASIQRIGASPHEQFF. The CDR3 bases are TGTGCCAGCATCCAACGGATTGGTGCTAGCCCCCATGAGCAGTTCTTC. The entire variable domain, with the rest obtained from reference TRBV7-9 and TRBJ2-1, is as follows: DTGVSQNPRHKITKRGQNVTFRCDPISEHNRLYWYRQTLGQGPEFLTYFQNEAQLEKSRLLSDRFSAERPKGSFSTLEIQRTEQGDSAMYLCASIQRIGASPHEQFFGPGTRLTVL.

The table lists this clonotype with a few counts. The gene calls are TRBV7-2 and TRBJ1-2; D is perhaps TRBD1 (6 bases). Trimming pared 4 bases from V and 6 bases from J, leaving 15 bases between. The germline CDR1 and CDR2 sequences are SGHTA and FQGNSA. The CDR3 length is 14 residues. The CDR3 loop is CASSSLSGHNGYTF. DNA for the CDR3: TGTGCCAGCAGCTCTCTGTCGGGACACAATGGCTACACCTTC.

J is TRBJ2-1 and V is TRBV27; 7 bases map to TRBD2. The junction had 8 bases not matched to a gene; V was cut back by 2 bases and J by 10 bases. Per the germline V gene, CDR1 is MNHEY and CDR2 is SMNVEV (reference sequence). This CDR3 is built from 14 residues. CDR3 protein: CASSLTASGREQFF. The CDR3 coding sequence is TGTGCCAGCAGTTTAACGGCTAGCGGTCGAGAGCAGTTCTTC.

This clonotype appeared a few times. CDR3 region: CSVPFMGDIEETQYF. The CDR3 DNA follows: TGCAGCGTACCGTTTATGGGGGACATTGAAGAGACCCAGTACTTC. The rearrangement links TRBV29-1 to TRBJ2-4; D is possibly TRBD1 (6 bases). The DNA end is more similar to TRBJ2-5, so the J call may be wrong. The germline gives CDR1 SQVTM, CDR2 ANQGSEA. CDR3 size: 15 residues.

The V and J genes are TRBV6-5 and TRBJ2-3, with a possible D match to TRBD1 (5 bases). CDR1 is MNHEY, CDR2 SVGAGI, per germline. Between the trimmed V and J ends, which lost 6 bases and 4 bases, there was a span of 14 bases. This CDR3 is built from 14 residues. CDR3 DNA sequence: TGTGCCAGCAGATACCGGACACCTGCAGATACGCAGTATTTT. Its protein is CASRYRTPADTQYF.

The chain uses TRBV6-6 and TRBJ2-5; D gene uncertain. V lost 2 bases and J 1 base, leaving 5 bases between the germline ends. CDR3 length: 13 amino acids. The germline V gene encodes CDR1 MNHNY and CDR2 SVGAGI (reference sequence). The DNA for the CDR3 is TGTGCCAGCAGTTACGATACCCAAGAGACCCAGTACTTC. It translates to CASSYDTQETQYF.

The chain joins TRBV15 to TRBJ2-7, with 11 bases that match TRBD1. Germline CDR1 is LNHNV and CDR2 is YYDKDF (reference sequence). This CDR3 is built from 16 residues. With 0 bases clipped from V and 3 bases from J, the junction kept 4 bases outside the gene matches. DNA of the CDR3: TGTGCCACCAGCAGAGATCCCGGGACAGGGGGCTACGAGCAGTACTTC. Protein: CATSRDPGTGGYEQYF.

The rearrangement links TRBV7-2 to TRBJ2-1; D remains unclear. Germline V gives CDR1 SGHTA, CDR2 FQGNSA. CDR3 length: 15 amino acids. Trimming removed 5 bases at V and 3 bases at J, with 14 bases between. In DNA form, the CDR3 reads TGTGCCAGCAGCAATAACCTCGGAGTCTACAATGAGCAGTTCTTC. The encoded protein is CASSNNLGVYNEQFF.

The chain employs TRBV18 and TRBJ1-5; weak D call: TRBD1 (5 bases). This CDR3 is built from 15 residues. Per germline, CDR1 KGHSH and CDR2 LQKENI. V dropped 3 bases and J dropped 0 bases, with 9 bases sitting between them. The CDR3 bases are TGTGCCAGCTCACCGACAGCTCATAGCAATCAGCCCCAGCATTTT. As protein: CASSPTAHSNQPQHF.